This TCR beta chain was obtained from a study of OX40 agonist ivuxolimab in advanced cancers. Across the study: Treatment received earlier with anti-PD-1, anti-PD-L1 or anti-CTLA-4 agents was allowed, and under 50% had some.

Repertoires were generated with immunoSEQ multiplex PCR, while TCRdb's copy carries only in-frame clones and drops some. Among more than 50,000 clones, about 87% were seen once, and the ten largest hold 5% to 5.5%. About this clone itself: Its matching antigen is unknown.

The CDR3 extends over 14 amino acids. The J segment lost 7 bases and the V segment lost 5 bases, leaving 7 bases of the junction unmatched. Germline V gene data show CDR1 as SGHTA and CDR2 as FQGNSA. Study-wide results and limits: Compared with others, partial responders at 0.1-3.0 mg/kg displayed clonal expansion among the lowest. More expanded clones were found, on average, in CD8+ than in CD4+ T cells.

The sequencing used CD4+ or CD8+ T cells sorted from blood, collected in a trial of the OX40 agonist ivuxolimab. The rearrangement links TRBV7-2 to TRBJ1-4, with TRBD1 matching over 7 bases. The receptor was derived from an adult with an advanced solid tumor such as melanoma, head and neck, liver or kidney cancer. CDR3 nucleotides: TGTGCCAGCAGCCAGACAGGGATTGGTGAAAAACTGTTTTTT. Translation: CASSQTGIGEKLFF.